Listed below are T cell receptor beta chains from one sample, sequenced in a study of Ad26.COV2.S vaccination and SARS-CoV-2 variants. Sequenced by immunoSEQ multiplex PCR; TCRdb stores in-frame clones only, minus some. The table records 440,000 or so clones, 89% of them present only once. The sample in question was peripheral blood, obtained in a trial of Ad26.COV2.S vaccine versus placebo. The origin of the receptors is a person aged 18 to 65 who received the Ad26.COV2.S COVID-19 vaccine or a placebo. Both conserved end residues are part of each CDR3. The order of the fields is J gene, D gene, V gene, clone size, CDR3 protein, CDR3 DNA. D genes are given only for firm matches. Part of the rows lack a size; the others show once, few, many or a class for expanded clones.

>TRBJ2-5|-|TRBV5-1|-
CASRNDETQYF
TGCGCCAGCAGGAACGACGAGACCCAGTACTTC
>TRBJ2-7|-|TRBV6-6|-
CASSRTEYEQYF
TGTGCCAGCTCCCGGACTGAGTACGAGCAGTACTTC
>TRBJ2-7|-|TRBV28|-
CASSRGRTVYEQYF
TGTGCCAGCAGCCGGGGGAGGACAGTCTACGAGCAGTACTTC
>TRBJ1-1|-|TRBV16|-
CASSPHTNTEAFF
TGTGCCAGCAGCCCACACACGAACACTGAAGCTTTCTTT
>TRBJ2-2|TRBD2|TRBV18|-
CASSRTSGSDVELFF
TGTGCCAGCTCACGGACTAGCGGGAGCGACGTGGAGCTGTTTTTT
>TRBJ2-1|TRBD2|TRBV7-3|-
CASSLNSGSYPQANEQFF
TGTGCCAGCAGCTTAAATAGCGGGAGCTACCCCCAGGCCAATGAGCAGTTCTTC
>TRBJ1-6|-|TRBV30|-
CAWSSTGIKAPLHF
TGTGCCTGGAGCTCTACAGGGATTAAGGCACCCCTCCACTTT
>TRBJ2-2|-|TRBV6-1|once
CASGDPGELFF
TGTGCCAGCGGTGATCCCGGGGAGCTGTTTTTT
>TRBJ2-5|-|TRBV7-2|-
CASNSALTGVETQYF
TGTGCCAGCAACTCTGCCCTTACCGGGGTTGAGACCCAGTACTTC
>TRBJ2-5|-|TRBV6-5|-
CASPPGRGETQYF
TGTGCCAGCCCACCGGGCCGTGGGGAGACCCAGTACTTC
>TRBJ2-5|TRBD2|TRBV5-1|-
CASSRSTSGERETQYF
TGCGCCAGCAGCCGATCGACTAGCGGGGAGAGGGAGACCCAGTACTTC
>TRBJ2-1|TRBD1|TRBV20-1|-
CSASVADRGYNEQFF
TGCAGTGCTAGTGTCGCGGACAGGGGCTACAATGAGCAGTTCTTC
>TRBJ1-5|-|TRBV4-3|-
CASSQGGDNQPQHF
TGCGCCAGCAGCCAGGGGGGTGACAATCAGCCCCAGCATTTT
>TRBJ2-2|-|TRBV25-1|-
CASSDLGNTGELFF
TGTGCCAGCAGTGATCTGGGGAACACCGGGGAGCTGTTTTTT
>TRBJ2-7|-|TRBV6-2/TRBV6-3|-
CASSHPGGSYEQYF
TGTGCCAGCAGTCACCCGGGGGGCAGCTACGAGCAGTACTTC
>TRBJ2-2|TRBD2|TRBV4-1|few
CASSHPGLAVELFF
TGCGCCAGCAGCCACCCGGGACTAGCCGTGGAGCTGTTTTTT
>TRBJ1-5|-|TRBV5-6|-
CASSLGPFSNQPQHF
TGTGCCAGCAGCTTAGGACCTTTTAGCAATCAGCCCCAGCATTTT
>TRBJ2-3|-|TRBV29-1|-
CSARTVTITNTQYF
TGCAGCGCCCGGACAGTGACGATAACCAATACGCAGTATTTT
>TRBJ1-5|TRBD1|TRBV6-1|-
CASSGVRGSKYSNQPQHF
TGTGCCAGCAGTGGCGTCAGGGGGTCCAAATATAGCAATCAGCCCCAGCATTTT
>TRBJ2-7|TRBD1|TRBV11-1|-
CASSLVRQGGEQYF
TGTGCCAGCAGCTTAGTACGACAGGGGGGCGAGCAGTACTTC
>TRBJ2-1|TRBD2|TRBV10-3|-
CAISESTSGEQFF
TGTGCCATCAGTGAGTCGACTAGCGGGGAGCAGTTCTTC
>TRBJ2-5|TRBD2|TRBV6-2/TRBV6-3|-
CASSYSKWTSGGLETQYF
TGTGCCAGCAGTTACTCGAAGTGGACTAGCGGGGGGCTGGAGACCCAGTACTTC
>TRBJ2-1|TRBD2|TRBV28|-
CASRKGGAGGYNEQFF
TGTGCCAGCAGGAAAGGAGGAGCGGGAGGGTACAATGAGCAGTTCTTC
>TRBJ1-2|-|TRBV18|-
CASSSDRNLNYGYTF
TGTGCCAGCTCTTCCGACAGGAACCTTAACTATGGCTACACCTTC
>TRBJ1-1|-|TRBV7-2|-
CASTLSGLNTEAFF
TGTGCCAGCACCCTATCAGGGTTGAACACTGAAGCTTTCTTT
>TRBJ1-2|-|TRBV5-1|-
CASSLGLDNYGYTF
TGCGCCAGCAGCTTGGGCCTCGATAACTATGGCTACACCTTC
>TRBJ2-7|TRBD2|TRBV7-9|-
CASSLAVTGLPGEQYF
TGTGCCAGCAGCTTAGCAGTGACGGGACTACCGGGCGAGCAGTACTTC
>TRBJ2-7|-|TRBV6-5|-
CASSYSSNLLYEQYF
TGTGCCAGCAGTTACTCGAGCAATCTACTTTACGAGCAGTACTTC
>TRBJ2-7|-|TRBV30|-
CAWSVGTAEYF
TGTGCCTGGAGTGTCGGCACGGCGGAGTACTTC
>TRBJ1-5|-|TRBV6-5|-
CASREIFMRPQHF
TGTGCCAGCCGGGAGATCTTCATGAGGCCCCAGCATTTT
>TRBJ2-2|TRBD2|TRBV27|few
CASSPPGLAGGGRRNGELFF
TGTGCCAGCAGTCCACCGGGACTAGCGGGAGGGGGTAGGAGGAACGGGGAGCTGTTTTTT
>TRBJ2-5|-|TRBV5-5|-
CASSFYPPYGGQETQYF
TGTGCCAGCAGCTTTTATCCTCCCTATGGCGGACAAGAGACCCAGTACTTC
>TRBJ2-4|-|TRBV29-1|-
CSVKAGFGVNIQYF
TGCAGCGTCAAGGCGGGATTTGGGGTCAACATTCAGTACTTC
>TRBJ2-7|TRBD2|TRBV4-2|-
CASSQETSGRIYEQYF
TGTGCCAGCAGCCAAGAGACTAGCGGGAGGATTTACGAGCAGTACTTC
>TRBJ2-1|TRBD2|TRBV30|-
CAWSVLASGRVKQFF
TGTGCCTGGAGTGTATTGGCTAGCGGGAGGGTAAAGCAGTTCTTC
>TRBJ1-1|TRBD1|TRBV14|once
CASSQGQGGWWGTEAFF
TGTGCCAGCAGCCAAGGACAGGGCGGTTGGTGGGGCACTGAAGCTTTCTTT
>TRBJ2-7|TRBD1|TRBV5-8|-
CASSLAWDSEQYF
TGTGCCAGCAGCTTGGCCTGGGACAGCGAGCAGTACTTC
>TRBJ2-3|-|TRBV3-1/TRBV3-2|-
CASSQEGQYTDTQYF
TGTGCCAGCAGCCAAGAAGGACAGTACACAGATACGCAGTATTTT
>TRBJ1-6|-|TRBV28|-
CASRVVNSPLHF
TGTGCCAGCAGGGTGGTTAATTCACCCCTCCACTTT
>TRBJ2-3|TRBD2|TRBV19|-
CASSIDHLRGGQDTQYF
TGTGCCAGTAGTATAGATCACTTGCGGGGGGGCCAAGATACGCAGTATTTT
>TRBJ2-1|TRBD2|TRBV7-9|-
CASSLGTSGFYNEQFF
TGTGCCAGCAGCTTAGGGACTAGCGGGTTTTACAATGAGCAGTTCTTC
>TRBJ2-5|TRBD1|TRBV5-4|-
CASSFGQGVQETQYF
TGTGCCAGCAGCTTCGGACAGGGGGTACAAGAGACCCAGTACTTC
>TRBJ1-1|-|TRBV28|-
CASSLLGPLGTEAFF
TGTGCCAGCAGTTTATTGGGACCTCTGGGTACTGAAGCTTTCTTT
>TRBJ2-4|-|TRBV24-1|-
CATSDQGKNIQYF
TGTGCCACCAGTGATCAGGGCAAAAACATTCAGTACTTC